This TCR beta chain appears in the sequencing data of a study of OX40 agonist ivuxolimab in advanced cancers. Background on the study: Partial responses were recorded for three patients, including one with hepatocellular carcinoma and two with cutaneous melanoma. Overall study results and limits: CD8+ T cells were the subset that, on average, had more expanded clones than CD4+.

About this clone itself: What it recognizes is unknown.

Repertoires were generated with immunoSEQ multiplex PCR, while TCRdb's copy carries only in-frame clones and drops some. This sample has tens of thousands of clones, with about 93% found just once. The germline V gene has CDR1 SNHLY and CDR2 FYNNEI. The V end was cut by 8 bases, the J end by 0 bases, with 14 bases between. The CDR3 consists of 14 residues. The chain uses TRBV2 and TRBJ2-7, with D perhaps matching TRBD1 or TRBD2 (5 bases each). Sequenced material: CD4+ or CD8+ T cells sorted from blood, taken in a trial of the OX40 agonist ivuxolimab. This sequence originates from an adult with an advanced solid tumor such as melanoma, head and neck, liver or kidney cancer. CDR3 region: CASVGTSSSYEQYF. CDR3 nucleotide sequence: TGTGCCAGCGTTGGGACGTCGAGCTCCTACGAGCAGTACTTC.